This TCR beta chain emerged from a study of cytomegalovirus exposure and HLA in healthy donors. Study-wide results and limits: In vitro, a few CMV-associated chains proved specific for CMV antigens.

Only one count was recorded for this clone. No antigen is known for it. Primers: 60 Vbeta forward and 13 Jbeta reverse. TCRdb's copy holds only in-frame clones and misses some; the assay was immunoSEQ multiplex PCR. Among 100,000 or so clones listed, roughly 70% were seen once. CDR3 length: 18 residues. In germline, CDR1 is SNHLY, CDR2 FYNNEI. V lost 7 bases to trimming and J lost 2 bases; unmatched junction nucleotides: 13. J is TRBJ2-4 and V is TRBV2; TRBD1 matches 11 bases. This TCR was recovered from a man aged 40-55 years in good health and CMV-seronegative. Sequenced material: PBMCs. CDR3: CASTLRTGGFFTKNIQYF. The CDR3 DNA is TGTGCCAGCACCCTAAGGACAGGGGGCTTTTTTACCAAAAACATTCAGTACTTC.